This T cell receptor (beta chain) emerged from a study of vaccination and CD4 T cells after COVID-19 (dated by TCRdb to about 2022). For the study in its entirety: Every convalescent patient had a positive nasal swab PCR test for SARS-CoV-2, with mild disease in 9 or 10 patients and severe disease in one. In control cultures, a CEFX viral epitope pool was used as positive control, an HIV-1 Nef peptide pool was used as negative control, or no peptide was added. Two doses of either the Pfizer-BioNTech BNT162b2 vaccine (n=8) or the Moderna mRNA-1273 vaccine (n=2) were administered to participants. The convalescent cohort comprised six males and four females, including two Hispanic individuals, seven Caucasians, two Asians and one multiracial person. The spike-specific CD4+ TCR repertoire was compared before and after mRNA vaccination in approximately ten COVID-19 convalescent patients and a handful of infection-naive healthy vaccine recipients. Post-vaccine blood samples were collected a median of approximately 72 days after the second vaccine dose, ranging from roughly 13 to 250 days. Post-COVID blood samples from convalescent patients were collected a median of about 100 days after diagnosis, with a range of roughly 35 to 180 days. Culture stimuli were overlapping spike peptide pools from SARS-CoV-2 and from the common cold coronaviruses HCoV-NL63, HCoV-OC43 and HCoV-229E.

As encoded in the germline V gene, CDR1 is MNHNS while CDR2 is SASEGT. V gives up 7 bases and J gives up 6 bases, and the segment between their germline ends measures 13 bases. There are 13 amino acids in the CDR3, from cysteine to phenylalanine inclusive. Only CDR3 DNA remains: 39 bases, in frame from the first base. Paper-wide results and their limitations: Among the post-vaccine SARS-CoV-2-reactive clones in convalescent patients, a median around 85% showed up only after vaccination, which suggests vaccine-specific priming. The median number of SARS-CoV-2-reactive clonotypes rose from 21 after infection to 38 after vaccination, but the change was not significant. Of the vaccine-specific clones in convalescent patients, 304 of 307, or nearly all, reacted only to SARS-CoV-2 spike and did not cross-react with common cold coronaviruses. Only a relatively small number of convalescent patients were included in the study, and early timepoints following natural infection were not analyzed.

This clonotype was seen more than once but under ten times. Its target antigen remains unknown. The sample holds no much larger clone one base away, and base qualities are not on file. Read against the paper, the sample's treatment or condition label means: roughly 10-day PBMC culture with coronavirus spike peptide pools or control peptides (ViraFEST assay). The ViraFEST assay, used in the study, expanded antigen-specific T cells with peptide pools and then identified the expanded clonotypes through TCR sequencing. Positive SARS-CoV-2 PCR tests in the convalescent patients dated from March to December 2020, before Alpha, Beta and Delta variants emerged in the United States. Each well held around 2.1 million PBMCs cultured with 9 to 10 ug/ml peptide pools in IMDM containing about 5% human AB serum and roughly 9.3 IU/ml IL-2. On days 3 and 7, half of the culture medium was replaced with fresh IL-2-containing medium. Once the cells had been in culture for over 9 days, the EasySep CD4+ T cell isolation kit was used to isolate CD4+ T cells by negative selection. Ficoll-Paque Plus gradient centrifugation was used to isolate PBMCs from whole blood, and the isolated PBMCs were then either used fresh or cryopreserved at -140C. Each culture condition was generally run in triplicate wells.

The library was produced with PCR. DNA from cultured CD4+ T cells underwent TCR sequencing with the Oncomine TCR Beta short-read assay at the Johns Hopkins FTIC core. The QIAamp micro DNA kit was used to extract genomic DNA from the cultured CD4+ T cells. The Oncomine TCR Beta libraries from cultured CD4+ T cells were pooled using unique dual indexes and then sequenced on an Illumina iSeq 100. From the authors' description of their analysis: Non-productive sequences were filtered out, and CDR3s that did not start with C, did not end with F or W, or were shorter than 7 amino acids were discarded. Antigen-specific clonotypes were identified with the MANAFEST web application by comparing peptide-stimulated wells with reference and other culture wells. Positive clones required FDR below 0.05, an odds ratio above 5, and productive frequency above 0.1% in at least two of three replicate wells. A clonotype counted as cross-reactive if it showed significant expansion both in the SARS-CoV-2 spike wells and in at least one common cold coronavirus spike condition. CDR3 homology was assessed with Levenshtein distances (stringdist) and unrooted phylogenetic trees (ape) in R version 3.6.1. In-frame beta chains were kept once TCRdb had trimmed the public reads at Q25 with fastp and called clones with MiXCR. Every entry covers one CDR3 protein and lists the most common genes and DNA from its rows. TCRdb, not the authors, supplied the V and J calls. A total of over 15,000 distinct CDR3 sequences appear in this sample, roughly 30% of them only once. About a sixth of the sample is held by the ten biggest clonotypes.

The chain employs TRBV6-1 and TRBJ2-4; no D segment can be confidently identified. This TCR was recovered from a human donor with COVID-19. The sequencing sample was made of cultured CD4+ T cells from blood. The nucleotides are TGTGCCAGCACCGAAGGTCTCGTAAACATTCAGTACTTC. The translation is CASTEGLVNIQYF.